The clone carrying this T cell receptor beta chain has only a few counts. Generated by immunoSEQ multiplex PCR, the TCRdb table keeps only in-frame clones and is missing some. Counted here are some 150,000 clones, 91% occurring once; the ten biggest clones make up around 1.5%. This record comes from a study of control samples from healthy donors and cancer patients. Germline assignment: CDR1 SGHAT and CDR2 FQNNGV. This CDR3 comprises 15 residues. With 0 bases clipped from V and 2 bases from J, the junction kept 3 bases outside the gene matches. Material: blood. This sequence joins TRBV11-2 and TRBJ2-7, with TRBD2 identical over 8 bases. The source is a woman in her twenties or thirties in good health. The CDR3 protein is CASSLDTGGAYEQYF. CDR3 sequence (DNA): TGTGCCAGCAGCTTAGATACCGGGGGGGCCTACGAGCAGTACTTC.